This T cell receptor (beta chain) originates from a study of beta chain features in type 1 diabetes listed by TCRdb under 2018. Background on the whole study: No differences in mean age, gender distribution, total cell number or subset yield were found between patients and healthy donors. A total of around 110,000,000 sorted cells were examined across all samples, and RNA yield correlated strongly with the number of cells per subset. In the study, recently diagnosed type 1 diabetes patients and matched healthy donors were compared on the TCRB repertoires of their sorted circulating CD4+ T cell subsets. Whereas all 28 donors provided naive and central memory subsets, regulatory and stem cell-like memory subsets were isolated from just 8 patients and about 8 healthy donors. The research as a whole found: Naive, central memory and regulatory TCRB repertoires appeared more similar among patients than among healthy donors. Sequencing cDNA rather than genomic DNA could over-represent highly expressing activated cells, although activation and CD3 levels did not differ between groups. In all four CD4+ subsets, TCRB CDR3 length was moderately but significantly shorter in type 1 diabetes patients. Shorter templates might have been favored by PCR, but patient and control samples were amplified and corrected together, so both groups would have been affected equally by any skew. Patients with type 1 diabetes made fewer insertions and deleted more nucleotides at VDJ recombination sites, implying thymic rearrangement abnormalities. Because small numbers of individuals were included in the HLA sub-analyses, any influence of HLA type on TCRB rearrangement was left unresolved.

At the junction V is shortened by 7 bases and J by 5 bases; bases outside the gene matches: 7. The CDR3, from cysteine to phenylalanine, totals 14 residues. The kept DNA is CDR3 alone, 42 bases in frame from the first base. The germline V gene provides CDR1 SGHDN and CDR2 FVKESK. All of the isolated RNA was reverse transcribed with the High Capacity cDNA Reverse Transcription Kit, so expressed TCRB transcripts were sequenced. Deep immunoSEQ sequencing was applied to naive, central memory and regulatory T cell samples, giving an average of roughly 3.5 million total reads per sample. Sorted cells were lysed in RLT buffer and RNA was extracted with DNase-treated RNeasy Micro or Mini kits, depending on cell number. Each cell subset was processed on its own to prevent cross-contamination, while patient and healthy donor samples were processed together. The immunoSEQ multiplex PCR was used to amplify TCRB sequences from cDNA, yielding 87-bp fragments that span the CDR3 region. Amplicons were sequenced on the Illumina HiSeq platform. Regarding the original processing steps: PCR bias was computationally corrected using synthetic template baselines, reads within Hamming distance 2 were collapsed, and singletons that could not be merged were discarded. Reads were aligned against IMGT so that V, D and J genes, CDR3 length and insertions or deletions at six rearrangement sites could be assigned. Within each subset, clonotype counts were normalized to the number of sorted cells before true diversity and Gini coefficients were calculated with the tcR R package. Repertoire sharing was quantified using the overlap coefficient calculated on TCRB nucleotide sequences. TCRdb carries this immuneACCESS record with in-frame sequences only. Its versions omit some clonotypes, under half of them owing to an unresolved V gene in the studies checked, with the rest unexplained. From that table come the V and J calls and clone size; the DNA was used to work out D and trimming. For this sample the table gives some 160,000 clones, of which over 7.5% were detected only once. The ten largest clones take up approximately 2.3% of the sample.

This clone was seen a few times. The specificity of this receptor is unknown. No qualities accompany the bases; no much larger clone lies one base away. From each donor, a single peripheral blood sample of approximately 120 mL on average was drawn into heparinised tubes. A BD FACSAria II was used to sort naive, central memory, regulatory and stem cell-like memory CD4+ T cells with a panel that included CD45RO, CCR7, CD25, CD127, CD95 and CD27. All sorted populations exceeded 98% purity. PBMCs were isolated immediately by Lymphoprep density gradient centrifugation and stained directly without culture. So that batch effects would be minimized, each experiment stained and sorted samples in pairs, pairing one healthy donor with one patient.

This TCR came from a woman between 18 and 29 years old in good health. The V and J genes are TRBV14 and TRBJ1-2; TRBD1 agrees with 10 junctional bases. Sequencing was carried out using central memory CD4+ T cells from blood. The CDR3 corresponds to CASNTGTGEYGYTF. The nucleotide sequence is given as TGTGCCAGCAACACCGGGACAGGGGAATATGGCTACACCTTC.